This TCR beta chain appears in the sequencing data of a study of persistence of HIV-infected CD4 T cells. Study-wide background: The sample holds CD4+ T cells responsive to CMV or HIV-1 Gag.

Cells were stimulated with overlapping HIV-1 Gag 15-mer peptides. Sorted nonresponding memory CD4+ T cells were CD40L-negative, CD69-negative, CD45RO-high. Before stimulation, PBMCs underwent CD8+ T cell depletion. Of note for this clone: Its specificity is not known.

V was trimmed by 4 bases and J by 6 bases, leaving 10 bases between them. The CDR3 contains 14 residues. Germline V lookup: CDR1 SNHLY, CDR2 FYNNEI. Study-wide results and limits: Within sorted populations, more oligoclonal TCRs accompanied more oligoclonal proviruses. Degenerate expanded CDR3beta sequences were enriched among CMV- and Gag-responding cells.

This was the immunoSEQ version 4 assay in survey mode. The assay was immunoSEQ multiplex PCR, and TCRdb's table has in-frame clones only and misses some. The table includes 25,000 to 40,000 clones, roughly 80% detected once. The receptor comes from an adult woman with HIV who was CMV-seropositive. The chain joins TRBV2 to TRBJ1-6; D is unresolved. Material: CD4+ T cells sorted from PBMCs after approximately 20-hour stimulation, obtained from a patient who received antiretroviral therapy. The CDR3 nucleotides read TGTGCCAGCAGTGGGTTTATGGGTAATTCACCCCTCCACTTT. Translated, it gives CASSGFMGNSPLHF. The full variable domain, in which reference TRBV2 and TRBJ1-6 provide the parts outside the CDR3, is EPEVTQTPSHQVTQMGQEVILRCVPISNHLYFYWYRQILGQKVEFLVSFYNNEISEKSEIFDDQFSVERPDGSNFTLKIRSTKLEDSAMYFCASSGFMGNSPLHFGNGTRLTVT.